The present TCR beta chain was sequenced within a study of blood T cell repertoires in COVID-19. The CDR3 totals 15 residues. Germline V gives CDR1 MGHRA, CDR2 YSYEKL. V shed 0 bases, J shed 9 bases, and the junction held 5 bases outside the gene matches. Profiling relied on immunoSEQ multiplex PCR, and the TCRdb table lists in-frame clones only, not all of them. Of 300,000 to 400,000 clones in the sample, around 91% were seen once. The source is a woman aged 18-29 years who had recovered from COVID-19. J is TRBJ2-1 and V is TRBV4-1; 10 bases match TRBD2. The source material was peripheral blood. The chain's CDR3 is CASSQETAGGGEQFF. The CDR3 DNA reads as TGCGCCAGCAGCCAAGAAACAGCGGGAGGGGGTGAGCAGTTCTTC.